One sample yielded the 26 T cell receptor beta chains listed below, sequenced in a study of T cells after yellow fever vaccination. MiXCR, applied by TCRdb to the 5' RACE reads, yields one record per CDR3 protein. The repertoire has 500,000 to 650,000 distinct CDR3 sequences, 9% to 15% of them found once; the top ten carry 15%. Here the sequenced sample was PBMCs, taken on the day of the yellow fever booster vaccination. All receptors come from a man aged 30 to 39 who received the YFV17D yellow fever vaccine.

The chain employs TRBV5-4 and TRBJ2-2, with a tentative D call TRBD1 (6 bases). Deletions cut 3 bases from V and 3 bases from J, with 15 bases between. CDR3 length: 16 residues. Per germline, CDR1 SGHNT and CDR2 YYREEE (reference sequence). CDR3 sequence reads: CASSSRADRYTGELFF. CDR3 DNA: TGTGCCAGCAGCTCGCGGGCGGACAGATACACCGGGGAGCTGTTTTTT.

This clonotype was seen more than once but under ten times. The chain carries TRBV24-1 and TRBJ2-1; the D gene is possibly TRBD1 (7 bases). Germline V gene sequence: CDR1 KGHDR, CDR2 SFDVKD. The length of the CDR3 is 14 residues. Trimming pared 7 bases from V and 7 bases from J, leaving 16 bases between. The DNA for the CDR3 is TGTGCCACCAGCGGGGGACAGTGGGGGAATGAGCAGTTCTTC. It yields the protein CATSGGQWGNEQFF.

The CDR3 DNA follows: TGTGCCAGTAGTAGCCACAGAGTGGATGTAGCCAAAAACATTCAGTACTTC. This sequence encodes CASSSHRVDVAKNIQYF. The genes are TRBV19 and TRBJ2-4; no clear D gene. Trimming took 4 bases from V and 0 from J, leaving 16 bases between them. There are 17 residues in the CDR3. CDR1 and CDR2 (germline): LNHDA, SQIVND (reference sequence).

The chain has TRBV15 and TRBJ2-7; the D gene is possibly TRBD2 (6 bases). CDR1 is LNHNV and CDR2 is YYDKDF in the germline V gene (reference sequence). V shed 3 bases and J shed 1 base, with 10 bases lying between them. The CDR3 sequence is 14 residues long. The CDR3 spells CATSSAGLSYEQYF. In DNA, the CDR3 is TGTGCCACCAGCAGTGCGGGATTATCCTACGAGCAGTACTTC.

In DNA form, the CDR3 reads TGTGCCAGCAGCCAAACCCGGACTAGCGGGATTTGGGGAGACAATGAGCAGTTCTTC. Its protein is CASSQTRTSGIWGDNEQFF. The chain employs TRBV14 and TRBJ2-1; 12 bases are shared with TRBD2. Unmatched junction bases numbered 13, after V lost 2 bases and J lost 5 bases. Germline values: CDR1 SGHDN, CDR2 FVKESK. The CDR3 consists of 19 residues.

The rearrangement uses TRBV28 and TRBJ2-7; 13 bases fit TRBD2. Germline values: CDR1 MDHEN, CDR2 SYDVKM. V was pared by 6 bases and J by 5 bases, with 7 bases of the junction left unmatched. CDR3 length: 15 amino acids. This CDR3 is CASRPGLAGVNEQYF. As DNA, the CDR3 is TGTGCCAGCAGGCCAGGACTAGCGGGAGTAAACGAGCAGTACTTC.

The chain combines TRBV5-1 with TRBJ2-5; D possibly corresponds to TRBD2 (5 bases). The germline V gene encodes CDR1 SGHRS and CDR2 YFSETQ. The CDR3 has 14 residues. The ends were cut back, 1 base at V and 4 bases at J, with 11 bases in the middle. The CDR3 spells CASSLLFEGETQYF. The CDR3 nucleotides are TGCGCCAGCAGCTTGCTTTTCGAGGGAGAGACCCAGTACTTC.

This clonotype was recorded at least ten times. This rearrangement joins TRBV20-1 to TRBJ2-5; 11 nucleotides agree with TRBD2. Germline V gene sequence: CDR1 DFQATT, CDR2 SNEGSKA (reference sequence). The CDR3 has 15 residues. V lost 0 bases to trimming and J lost 2 bases; unmatched junction nucleotides: 2. In DNA, the CDR3 is TGCAGTGCTAGAGATGTAGCGGGAGGGCAAGAGACCCAGTACTTC. It translates to CSARDVAGGQETQYF.

The CDR3 DNA follows: TGTGCCTGGACCCCCCTGGGGACCGCGAACACTGAAGCTTTCTTT. Translation: CAWTPLGTANTEAFF. This chain links TRBV30 with TRBJ1-1; a weak D match, TRBD1 (5 bases). The CDR3 runs 15 residues. The V end lost 4 bases, the J end lost 1 base, and 16 bases lay between the germline ends. Germline V gene lookup returns CDR1 GTSNPN and CDR2 SVGIG (reference sequence).

This clonotype occurred a few times. The chain carries TRBV29-1 and TRBJ2-5; 9 positions match TRBD1. The germline V gene has CDR1 SQVTM and CDR2 ANQGSEA. The CDR3 contains 12 residues. Trimming cost V 5 bases and J 4 bases; bases outside gene matches: 2. CDR3 nucleotides: TGCAGCGTTCAGACAGGGGGAGAGACCCAGTACTTC. It codes for CSVQTGGETQYF.

This sequence joins TRBV29-1 and TRBJ2-5; possible D gene TRBD2, 5 bases. In germline, CDR1 is SQVTM, CDR2 ANQGSEA. V shed 5 bases and J shed 4 bases, with 11 bases lying between them. The CDR3 extends over 12 amino acids. The CDR3 region is CSVTAGLETQYF. DNA for the CDR3: TGCAGCGTTACGGCGGGCCTAGAGACCCAGTACTTC.

This chain uses TRBV6-1 with TRBJ2-1; a weak D match, TRBD1 (7 bases). The V gene lost 7 bases and the J gene lost 6 bases, with 19 bases spanning the gap. This CDR3 region has 15 residues. The germline gives CDR1 MNHNS, CDR2 SASEGT. The DNA of the CDR3 is TGTGCCAGCAATAAAAGACAGGGACTTAGCAATGAGCAGTTCTTC. It translates to CASNKRQGLSNEQFF.

This clonotype occurred a few times. This sequence joins TRBV2 and TRBJ2-7; weak D call: TRBD1 (7 bases). CDR3 length: 13 amino acids. Germline V gene data show CDR1 as SNHLY and CDR2 as FYNNEI. V gave up 8 bases and J gave up 0 bases, with 11 bases separating them. CDR3 coding DNA: TGTGCCAGCCCAGGGGGGCCCTCCTACGAGCAGTACTTC. Translating gives CASPGGPSYEQYF.

V and J are TRBV28 and TRBJ2-1, with 9 bases matching TRBD1. The CDR3 is 14 residues long. Trimming removed 4 bases from V and 5 bases from J; junction bases left unmatched: 3. From germline, CDR1 is MDHEN and CDR2 SYDVKM. The CDR3, as DNA: TGTGCCAGCAGTTGGGACAGGGTCAACAATGAGCAGTTCTTC. Translating gives CASSWDRVNNEQFF.

In this sample, this clonotype turned up a few times. Written as DNA, the CDR3 is TGCAGCGTTGCCCCGACAGGGAAGTCGTATGGCTACACCTTC. The encoded protein is CSVAPTGKSYGYTF. This chain links TRBV29-1 with TRBJ1-2, with 7 bases fitting TRBD1. Germline V gene data show CDR1 as SQVTM and CDR2 as ANQGSEA. The V segment lost 4 bases and the J segment 5 bases; nucleotides outside the gene matches: 10. The CDR3 runs to 14 residues.

This rearrangement joins TRBV9 to TRBJ2-7, with TRBD2 matching 8 bases. Unmatched junction bases numbered 6, after V lost 1 base and J lost 3 bases. The germline V gene encodes CDR1 SGDLS and CDR2 YYNGEE. The CDR3 length is 15 residues. The CDR3 sequence: CASSVFGTRDYEQYF. CDR3 DNA: TGTGCCAGCAGCGTATTTGGGACTAGAGACTACGAGCAGTACTTC. Complete variable domain (other parts from reference TRBV9 and TRBJ2-7): DSGVTQTPKHLITATGQRVTLRCSPRSGDLSVYWYQQSLDQGLQFLIQYYNGEERAKGNILERFSAQQFPDLHSELNLSSLELGDSALYFCASSVFGTRDYEQYFGPGTRLTVT.

The chain is built from TRBV7-9 and TRBJ1-2; D is possibly TRBD1 (6 bases). In germline, CDR1 is SEHNR, CDR2 FQNEAQ (reference sequence). V dropped 3 bases and J dropped 6 bases, with 20 bases sitting between them. This CDR3 region has 16 residues. CDR3 in amino acids: CASSFPPGGRSDGYTF. Here the CDR3 DNA reads TGTGCCAGCAGCTTTCCCCCCGGGGGGCGCAGCGATGGCTACACCTTC.

This clonotype was picked up a small number of times. J is TRBJ2-1 and V is TRBV19; TRBD2 aligns across 12 bases. Losses at the gene ends were 6 bases for V and 4 bases for J; bases not matched to a gene: 7. Germline CDR1 and CDR2: LNHDA and SQIVND (reference sequence). The CDR3 runs to 16 residues. The CDR3, as DNA: TGTGCCAGTAGGAAGTCTAGCGGGAGGGTATACAATGAGCAGTTCTTC. Translating it yields CASRKSSGRVYNEQFF. The variable domain in full, completed from reference TRBV19 and TRBJ2-1, reads DGGITQSPKYLFRKEGQNVTLSCEQNLNHDAMYWYRQDPGQGLRLIYYSQIVNDFQKGDIAEGYSVSREKKESFPLTVTSAQKNPTAFYLCASRKSSGRVYNEQFFGPGTRLTVL.

This clonotype turned up a few times. An end of the junction differs from the germline gene, which may be a read error. The chain uses TRBV7-9 and TRBJ2-7; D possibly corresponds to TRBD2 (6 bases). This CDR3 spans 11 amino acids. Germline V lookup: CDR1 SEHNR, CDR2 FQNEAQ (reference sequence). The chain's CDR3 is CASSRRRGTDF. CDR3 in DNA: TGTGCCAGCAGCAGACGGAGGGGCACGGACTTC.

This clonotype was observed a few times. V and J are TRBV20-1 and TRBJ2-7; TRBD1 might be the D (5 bases). Germline V gives CDR1 DFQATT, CDR2 SNEGSKA (reference sequence). This CDR3 contains 13 residues. Trimming took 3 bases from V and 2 from J, leaving 11 bases between them. Here the CDR3 reads CSASRQGPYEQYF. The DNA for the CDR3 is TGCAGTGCTAGTAGGCAGGGTCCCTACGAGCAGTACTTC.

This chain connects TRBV6-5 to TRBJ2-3; weak D call: TRBD1 (5 bases). V was trimmed by 2 bases and J by 2 bases, leaving 11 bases between them. CDR1 is MNHEY and CDR2 is SVGAGI in the germline V gene. CDR3 size: 15 residues. This chain's CDR3 is CASSYGTGPTDTQYF. DNA for the CDR3: TGTGCCAGCAGTTACGGAACAGGCCCCACAGATACGCAGTATTTT.

This clonotype was picked up a small number of times. It is unclear where the CDR3 begins or ends on the DNA, so no DNA is shown, and the CDR3 is as TCRdb lists it. The chain links TRBV24-1 to TRBJ1-4; TRBD1 is the table's D call, not checked against the DNA. Termini included, the CDR3 measures 15 amino acids. Germline V gives CDR1 KGHDR, CDR2 SFDVKD. The chain's CDR3 is CATSDSVGPGDKLFF.

This clonotype has more than one count but fewer than ten. The chain combines TRBV3-1 with TRBJ2-5; D is tentatively TRBD1 or TRBD2 (5 bases each). V gave up 0 bases and J gave up 4 bases, with 12 bases separating them. This CDR3 is built from 15 residues. Germline lookup yields CDR1 LGHDT and CDR2 YNNKEL (reference sequence). CDR3 loop: CASSQDGDRLETQYF. CDR3 in DNA: TGTGCCAGCAGCCAAGATGGGGACCGCCTAGAGACCCAGTACTTC.

The chain combines TRBV21-1 with TRBJ2-5; the table names TRBD1, a call not compared with the DNA. TRBV21-1 is tagged as a pseudogene. This CDR3 spans 15 amino acids. The CDR3 coding sequence is TGTGCCAGCAGCAAAGCTGTCCAGGTCCAAGAGACCCAGTACTTC. This sequence encodes CASSKAVQVQETQYF.

This chain uses TRBV27 with TRBJ2-7; 12 bases match TRBD1. Losses at the gene ends were 0 bases for V and 5 bases for J; bases not matched to a gene: 8. The CDR3 consists of 17 residues. Germline V CDR1 and CDR2: MNHEY, SMNVEV (reference sequence). CDR3 sequence (DNA): TGTGCCAGCAGTTTATCGAAAGGGACAGGGGGCTTGCACGAGCAGTACTTC. Protein product: CASSLSKGTGGLHEQYF.

This clonotype showed up many times. The chain carries TRBV6-1 and TRBJ2-1, with 8 bases fitting TRBD2. The germline V gene has CDR1 MNHNS and CDR2 SASEGT. There are 14 residues in the CDR3. The V segment lost 5 bases and the J segment 3 bases; nucleotides outside the gene matches: 3. The CDR3 region is CASSPGTSYNEQFF. Here the CDR3 DNA reads TGTGCCAGCAGTCCCGGGACTAGCTACAATGAGCAGTTCTTC.